This T cell receptor (beta chain) is from a study of beta chain features in type 1 diabetes. Study outcomes and limitations: For patients, the naive, central memory and Treg TCRB repertoires appeared more alike than for healthy donors. VDJ junctions in type 1 diabetes patients carried more deletions and fewer insertions.

This clone was observed a few times. Its antigen is unidentified. TCRB transcripts that were expressed got sequenced, as all of the isolated RNA had been reverse transcribed. This table comes from immunoSEQ multiplex PCR, and its TCRdb copy is limited to in-frame clones, with some not included. The profile shows 200,000 to 300,000 clones, about 25% of them singletons. Germline values: CDR1 MDHEN, CDR2 SYDVKM. CDR3 length equals 15 residues. V was trimmed by 6 bases and J by 0 bases, leaving 11 bases between them. The J gene is TRBJ1-4, the V gene TRBV28, with no clear D. The sequence was obtained from a man aged 25 to 45 in good health. Sample: central memory CD4+ T cells from blood. CDR3 sequence: CASRQSVATNEKLFF. CDR3 nucleotides: TGTGCCAGCAGACAGTCCGTTGCAACTAATGAAAAACTGTTTTTT. Together with reference TRBV28 and TRBJ1-4, the CDR3 gives the full variable domain: DVKVTQSSRYLVKRTGEKVFLECVQDMDHENMFWYRQDPGLGLRLIYFSYDVKMKEKGDIPEGYSVSREKKERFSLILESASTNQTSMYLCASRQSVATNEKLFFGSGTQLSVL.